Sequencing of this T cell receptor (beta chain) was carried out in a study of T cells after yellow fever vaccination. TCRdb recomputed calls from the 5' RACE reads with MiXCR, one row per CDR3 protein. Here the sample spans some 160,000 distinct CDR3 sequences, 6.5% to 8.5% being singletons. The sample in question was CD4+ T cells sorted from PBMCs, obtained around 5 days after the first yellow fever vaccination. The clonotype originates from a man aged 18 to 29 who received the YFV17D yellow fever vaccine.

CDR3 in amino acids: CAIREQERFEAFF. The CDR3 DNA follows: TGTGCCATCAGAGAACAGGAGAGGTTTGAAGCTTTCTTT. The J gene is TRBJ1-1, the V gene TRBV10-3; weak D call: TRBD1 (5 bases). Trimming removed 6 bases from V and 7 bases from J, with 15 bases in between. The CDR3 spans 13 residues. The germline CDR1 and CDR2 sequences are ENHRY and SYGVKD.